Shown below are 6 T cell receptor beta chains from a single sample sequenced in a study of blood T cells in healthy people across ages. Sample-barcoded 5' priming and a J-beta primer mix drove a second PCR of roughly 6 to 12 cycles. MiXCR, run by TCRdb on the 5' RACE reads, gives a single entry per CDR3 protein. This sample has about 640,000 distinct CDR3 sequences, with around three fifths found just once. Sequencing used blood. These receptors came from a man aged 60-69 years in good health.

This chain joins TRBV20-1 and TRBJ1-2; D possibly corresponds to TRBD1 (5 bases). This CDR3 is built from 14 residues. Germline V gives CDR1 DFQATT, CDR2 SNEGSKA (reference sequence). Deletions cut 5 bases from V and 4 bases from J, with 17 bases between. CDR3 DNA sequence: TGCAGTGCTGGGGTCTCGGCGCAGGGCTATGGCTACACCTTC. This codes for CSAGVSAQGYGYTF.

The chain couples TRBV24-1 to TRBJ2-1; TRBD1 matches at 7 bases. The DNA end lines up better with TRBJ2-7; the J call may be wrong. The CDR3 spans 14 residues. Germline loops: CDR1 KGHDR, CDR2 SFDVKD. CDR3 sequence: CATSPRGFYNEQYF. Written as DNA, the CDR3 is TGTGCCACCAGTCCCAGGGGGTTCTACAATGAGCAGTACTTC.

Here the CDR3 reads CASSRGPTIYNEQFF. The CDR3 nucleotides are TGTGCCAGCAGCCGGGGACCGACGATCTACAATGAGCAGTTCTTC. This rearrangement joins TRBV3-1 to TRBJ2-1; possibly TRBD1 or TRBD2 for D (5 bases each). The CDR3 runs to 15 residues. Germline-derived CDR1 and CDR2 are LGHDT and YNNKEL (reference sequence). Trimming stripped 4 bases from V and 3 bases from J, with 13 bases between.

This sequence joins TRBV9 and TRBJ1-2; D remains unclear. The germline CDR1 and CDR2 sequences are SGDLS and YYNGEE. The CDR3 has 14 residues. Deletions cut 0 bases from V and 2 bases from J, with 8 bases between. The CDR3 DNA reads as TGTGCCAGCAGCGTAGGCGACACCAACTATGGCTACACCTTC. Its translation: CASSVGDTNYGYTF.

This chain links TRBV9 with TRBJ2-4; 7 bases align to TRBD2. The J call may be mistaken, given a closer DNA end match to TRBJ2-5. Germline values: CDR1 SGDLS, CDR2 YYNGEE. The length of the CDR3 is 15 residues. CDR3 sequence (DNA): TGTGCCAGCAGCGTACGGGGGGTGGCCCAAGAGACCCAGTACTTC. This encodes CASSVRGVAQETQYF.

This clonotype was observed at least ten times. This chain uses TRBV29-1 with TRBJ2-1, with D possibly being TRBD1 (6 bases). The CDR3 runs 12 residues. The germline V and J ends were trimmed by 3 bases and 7 bases, with 10 bases remaining between them. Germline V CDR1 and CDR2: SQVTM, ANQGSEA. The CDR3 here is CSVDGQTNEQFF. The CDR3 coding sequence is TGCAGCGTTGATGGACAGACGAATGAGCAGTTCTTC.